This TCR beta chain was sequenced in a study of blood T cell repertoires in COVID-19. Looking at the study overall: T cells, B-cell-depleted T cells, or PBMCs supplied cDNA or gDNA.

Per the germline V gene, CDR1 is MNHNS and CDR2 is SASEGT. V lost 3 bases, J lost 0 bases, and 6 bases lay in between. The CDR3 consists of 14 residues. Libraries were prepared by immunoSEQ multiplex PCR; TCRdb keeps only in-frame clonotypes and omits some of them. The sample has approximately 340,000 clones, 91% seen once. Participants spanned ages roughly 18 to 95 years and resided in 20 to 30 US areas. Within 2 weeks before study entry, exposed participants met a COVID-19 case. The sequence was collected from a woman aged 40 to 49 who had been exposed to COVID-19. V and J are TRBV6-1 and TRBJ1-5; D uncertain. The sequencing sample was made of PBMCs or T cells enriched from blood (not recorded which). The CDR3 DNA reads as TGTGCCAGCAGTGACAGTCTTAGCAATCAGCCCCAGCATTTT. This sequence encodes CASSDSLSNQPQHF.